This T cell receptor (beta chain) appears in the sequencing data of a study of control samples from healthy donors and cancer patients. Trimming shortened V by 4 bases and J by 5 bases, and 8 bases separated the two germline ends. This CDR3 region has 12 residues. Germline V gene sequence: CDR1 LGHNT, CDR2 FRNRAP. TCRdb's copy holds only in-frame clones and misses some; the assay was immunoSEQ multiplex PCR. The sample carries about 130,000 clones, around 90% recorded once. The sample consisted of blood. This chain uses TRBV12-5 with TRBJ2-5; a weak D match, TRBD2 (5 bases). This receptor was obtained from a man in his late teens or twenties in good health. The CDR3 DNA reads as TGTGCTAGTGGTTCCCCGGGGGAGACCCAGTACTTC. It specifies CASGSPGETQYF.